This T cell receptor beta chain was profiled in a study of cytomegalovirus exposure and HLA in healthy donors. Study-wide background: In a later analysis, it was reported that the roughly 120 validation repertoires had been produced on the same platform as the 550 to 850 repertoires belonging to the first cohort.

Germline V gene data show CDR1 as SGHRS and CDR2 as YFSETQ. The CDR3 runs 16 residues. The V gene lost 0 bases and the J gene lost 0 bases, with 11 bases spanning the gap. This table comes from immunoSEQ multiplex PCR, and its TCRdb copy is limited to in-frame clones, with some not included. Of 90,000 to 110,000 clones in the sample, about 88% were seen once. The sequenced material came from PBMCs. This TCR was recovered from a woman aged 18-35 years in good health and CMV-seronegative. The V gene is TRBV5-1, the J gene TRBJ2-3; no definite D call. CDR3 amino acids: CASSLVLASSTDTQYF. Here the CDR3 DNA reads TGCGCCAGCAGCTTGGTTCTTGCCAGTAGCACAGATACGCAGTATTTT.